This TCR beta chain was observed in a study of blood T cell repertoires in COVID-19. V was clipped by 1 base and J by 5 bases, with 16 bases between them. This CDR3 region has 15 residues. Germline V lookup: CDR1 SGHRS, CDR2 YFSETQ. The data were produced by immunoSEQ multiplex PCR, yet TCRdb's version contains in-frame clones alone and is incomplete. Among nearly 350,000 clones listed, 87% were seen once. The genes are TRBV5-1 and TRBJ2-7; TRBD1 is a possible D gene (8 bases). The clonotype comes from a woman aged 45-59 years with COVID-19, enrolled during active disease. Sample: peripheral blood. The CDR3: CASSLTGGGPNEQYF. The CDR3 nucleotides read TGCGCCAGCAGCTTGACAGGGGGGGGACCCAACGAGCAGTACTTC.